This is a list of T cell receptor beta chains from one sample in a study of cytomegalovirus exposure and HLA in healthy donors. Repertoires were generated with immunoSEQ multiplex PCR, while TCRdb's copy carries only in-frame clones and drops some. The repertoire holds 150,000 to 250,000 clones, with 82% as singletons. Sequencing was done on a sample of PBMCs. The receptors originated from a woman in her forties or fifties in good health and CMV-seropositive. CDR3s include the opening cysteine and the closing phenylalanine or tryptophan. The D gene is left open where the match is weak. Expanded clones are given a class, and other clones once, few, many or no size at all.

clone_size | d_call | j_call | v_call | cdr3_aa | cdr3_nt
- | - | TRBJ2-7 | TRBV6-5 | CASSYSMADTFYEQYF | TGTGCCAGCAGTTACTCGATGGCTGACACATTTTACGAGCAGTACTTC
few | TRBD1 | TRBJ2-2 | TRBV7-9 | CASSLGTGGNTGELFF | TGTGCCAGCAGCTTAGGGACAGGGGGAAACACCGGGGAGCTGTTTTTT
- | TRBD2 | TRBJ2-2 | TRBV10-3 | CAISGTSGNTGELFF | TGTGCCATCAGTGGCACTAGCGGGAACACCGGGGAGCTGTTTTTT
- | TRBD1 | TRBJ2-7 | TRBV15 | CATSTGGTGRNEQYF | TGTGCCACCAGCACAGGGGGGACAGGGCGCAACGAGCAGTACTTC
- | TRBD2 | TRBJ2-1 | TRBV7-2 | CASSFKLAGANEQFF | TGTGCCAGCAGCTTCAAGCTAGCGGGAGCGAATGAGCAGTTCTTC
- | - | TRBJ2-1 | TRBV12-2 | CASRLGDRGCEQFF | TGTGCAAGTCGCTTAGGGGACAGGGGATGTGAGCAGTTCTTC
few | TRBD1 | TRBJ2-7 | TRBV28 | CASSRTGGRGQYF | TGTGCCAGCAGCCGTACAGGGGGCAGAGGGCAGTACTTC
- | TRBD1 | TRBJ1-6 | TRBV28 | CATLSGTGTGLLGSPLHF | TGTGCCACTCTATCCGGTACCGGGACAGGGCTATTAGGTTCACCCCTCCACTTT
- | TRBD1 | TRBJ1-1 | TRBV28 | CASSFQGAQGTEAFF | TGTGCCAGCAGTTTTCAGGGGGCGCAGGGCACTGAAGCTTTCTTT
- | - | TRBJ2-3 | TRBV4-3 | CASSQGEVVRTDTQYF | TGCGCCAGCAGCCAGGGGGAGGTGGTCCGCACAGATACGCAGTATTTT
- | - | TRBJ2-7 | TRBV5-1 | CASSLTAPYEQYF | TGCGCCAGCAGCCTGACAGCACCCTACGAGCAGTACTTC
- | TRBD1 | TRBJ1-1 | TRBV5-6 | CASSWGQGQVEAFF | TGTGCCAGCAGCTGGGGACAGGGGCAGGTTGAAGCTTTCTTT
- | - | TRBJ2-3 | TRBV25-1 | CASSAASNTQYF | TGTGCCAGCAGTGCCGCTAGCAATACGCAGTATTTT
- | - | TRBJ2-7 | TRBV2 | CASSRHGEVGYEQYF | TGTGCCAGCAGTCGGCACGGGGAGGTGGGATACGAGCAGTACTTC
- | - | TRBJ2-7 | TRBV28 | CASSGELSSYEQYF | TGTGCCAGCAGTGGAGAGCTATCCTCCTACGAGCAGTACTTC
- | - | TRBJ2-7 | TRBV5-1 | CASSLGQRASYEQYF | TGCGCCAGCAGCTTAGGACAGAGAGCGTCCTACGAGCAGTACTTC
once | - | TRBJ1-2 | TRBV14 | CASSQDTGLAYGYTF | TGTGCCAGCAGCCAAGATACAGGGTTGGCCTATGGCTACACCTTC
- | - | TRBJ2-7 | TRBV2 | CASSDVVAVLYEQYF | TGTGCCAGCAGTGATGTGGTAGCGGTCCTGTACGAGCAGTACTTC
- | TRBD2 | TRBJ2-5 | TRBV11-2 | CASSIRGDPWAQYF | TGTGCCAGCAGCATCCGGGGGGACCCCTGGGCCCAGTACTTC
- | - | TRBJ2-3 | TRBV30 | CAWRRGFGTDTQYF | TGTGCCTGGAGAAGGGGATTTGGTACAGATACGCAGTATTTT
- | - | TRBJ2-1 | TRBV18 | CASSPTALQVTNEQFF | TGTGCCAGCTCACCGACGGCGCTGCAGGTTACGAATGAGCAGTTCTTC
- | - | TRBJ1-2 | TRBV5-6 | CASSLISGNYGYTF | TGTGCCAGCAGCTTGATTTCGGGGAACTACGGCTACACCTTC
- | - | TRBJ2-7 | TRBV6-6 | CASSQLTGGYEQYF | TGTGCCAGCAGCCAGCTGACAGGAGGCTACGAGCAGTACTTC
- | - | TRBJ1-4 | TRBV4-1 | CASSPRATNEKLFF | TGCGCCAGCAGCCCCAGGGCAACTAATGAAAAACTGTTTTTT
few | TRBD2 | TRBJ2-3 | TRBV28 | CASRDTSGGGTDTQYF | TGTGCCAGCAGAGATACTAGCGGGGGGGGCACAGATACGCAGTATTTT
- | TRBD2 | TRBJ2-1 | TRBV2 | CASSETSGNPSYNEQFF | TGTGCCAGCAGTGAAACTAGCGGGAACCCCTCCTACAATGAGCAGTTCTTC
- | TRBD1 | TRBJ1-4 | TRBV6-5 | CASSYWTGGEKLFF | TGTGCCAGCAGTTACTGGACAGGGGGTGAAAAACTGTTTTTT
- | - | TRBJ1-2 | TRBV30 | CAWSARGISAPNYGYTF | TGTGCCTGGAGTGCCCGAGGGATTTCAGCCCCTAACTATGGCTACACCTTC
- | - | TRBJ2-1 | TRBV6-1 | CASSEALGSRSYNEQFF | TGTGCCAGCAGTGAAGCGCTGGGGAGCCGCTCCTACAATGAGCAGTTCTTC
- | TRBD2 | TRBJ2-4 | TRBV6-5 | CASTGGPGAKNIQYF | TGTGCCAGCACGGGAGGCCCGGGAGCCAAAAACATTCAGTACTTC
- | - | TRBJ2-7 | TRBV15 | CATSLGRTYEQYF | TGTGCCACCTCTCTAGGGAGAACCTACGAGCAGTACTTC
- | - | TRBJ2-3 | TRBV4-1 | CASSQVGWGLGATDTQYF | TGCGCCAGCAGCCAAGTGGGCTGGGGGTTGGGGGCCACAGATACGCAGTATTTT
- | TRBD2 | TRBJ2-2 | TRBV10-3 | CAISETSGALTGELFF | TGTGCCATCAGTGAGACTAGCGGGGCCCTCACCGGGGAGCTGTTTTTT
- | TRBD2 | TRBJ2-7 | TRBV6-1 | CASSSSGGPFHEQYF | TGTGCCAGCAGTTCCAGCGGGGGGCCTTTCCACGAGCAGTACTTC